These 26 T cell receptor beta chains came from one sample sequenced in a study of cytomegalovirus exposure and HLA in healthy donors. Vbeta (60) and Jbeta (13) primers were used in the PCR. Method: immunoSEQ multiplex PCR; TCRdb's copy keeps in-frame clones and lacks some. The sample has about 190,000 clones; approximately 78% are singletons. Material: PBMCs. The receptors shown here come from a woman under 30 in good health and CMV-seronegative.

This clone was detected once. The V gene is TRBV27, the J gene TRBJ1-1; 11 bases line up with TRBD1. The CDR3 sequence is 14 residues long. From germline, CDR1 is MNHEY and CDR2 SMNVEV (reference sequence). V was clipped by 5 bases and J by 3 bases; unmatched bases: 2. CDR3 region: CASSLGQGDTEAFF. In DNA, the CDR3 is TGTGCCAGCAGTCTGGGACAGGGGGACACTGAAGCTTTCTTT.

This clone has just a few counts. This sequence joins TRBV7-2 and TRBJ2-5; TRBD2 matches at 11 bases. Unmatched junction bases numbered 2, after V lost 1 base and J lost 4 bases. The germline CDR1 and CDR2 sequences are SGHTA and FQGNSA. The CDR3 contains 15 residues. The DNA of the CDR3 is TGTGCCAGCAGCTTAGAGACTAGCGGGGTAGAGACCCAGTACTTC. It encodes CASSLETSGVETQYF.

This clone was seen a single time. The chain has TRBV5-4 and TRBJ2-5; 14 bases are a match to TRBD2. The CDR3 consists of 17 residues. Germline assignment: CDR1 SGHNT and CDR2 YYREEE (reference sequence). J lost 11 bases, V lost 5 bases, and 17 bases had no gene match. CDR3 region: CASSSALGLAGVSEQYF. CDR3 in DNA: TGTGCCAGCAGTAGTGCCTTGGGACTAGCGGGAGTGTCGGAGCAGTACTTC.

This chain uses TRBV18 with TRBJ2-6; the D gene is possibly TRBD2 (6 bases). The V end was cut by 3 bases, the J end by 0 bases, with 18 bases between. This CDR3 spans 19 amino acids. The germline V gene encodes CDR1 KGHSH and CDR2 LQKENI. This CDR3 reads CASSPPPGETFSGANVLTF. The DNA for the CDR3 is TGTGCCAGCTCACCTCCTCCGGGAGAAACATTCTCTGGGGCCAACGTCCTGACTTTC.

As regards this clone: Different DNA sequences within this sample yield the same CDR3. The V and J genes are TRBV7-9 and TRBJ1-5; 12 positions agree with TRBD1. V shed 2 bases and J 6 bases; nucleotides not matched to a gene: 8. The CDR3 covers 17 residues. Germline CDR1 reads SEHNR; CDR2 reads FQNEAQ (reference sequence). The CDR3 region has the DNA TGTGCCAGCAGCTTAACGGCCGGGACAGGGGGCTCTCAGCCCCAGCATTTT. Its translation is CASSLTAGTGGSQPQHF.

This chain links TRBV6-5 with TRBJ2-5; a weak D match, TRBD1 (6 bases). V was shortened by 7 bases and J by 5 bases, with 17 bases between the two germline ends. This CDR3 comprises 14 residues. Germline CDR1 is MNHEY and CDR2 is SVGAGI. CDR3 sequence (DNA): TGTGCCAGCACCCATCCTAACAGGGAGGAGACCCAGTACTTC. Translated, it gives CASTHPNREETQYF.

This clone occurred a few times. The J gene is TRBJ1-5, the V gene TRBV6-5; D call uncertain. V was pared by 5 bases and J by 9 bases, with 17 bases between. Germline CDR1 is MNHEY and CDR2 is SVGAGI. CDR3 length: 14 amino acids. CDR3 sequence (DNA): TGTGCCAGCAGTCGCCAAAACCCAGATGGGCCCCAGCATTTT. This sequence encodes CASSRQNPDGPQHF.

This rearrangement joins TRBV7-9 to TRBJ2-5; D remains unclear. The J call is uncertain, as TRBJ2-7 better fits the DNA end. The CDR3 consists of 12 residues. CDR1 is SEHNR and CDR2 is FQNEAQ in the germline V gene (reference sequence). CDR3 in DNA: TGTGCCAGCAGCCCGGGTTTTTACGAGCAGTACTTC. Amino acid sequence: CASSPGFYEQYF.

The chain carries TRBV5-1 and TRBJ2-4; 8 nucleotides match TRBD1. The CDR3 runs to 16 residues. The germline CDR1 and CDR2 sequences are SGHRS and YFSETQ. V dropped 4 bases and J dropped 9; count of bases not matched to a gene: 15. The CDR3 here is CASSDTDRAEFGIQYF. The CDR3 coding sequence is TGCGCCAGCAGCGATACGGACAGGGCGGAATTTGGCATTCAGTACTTC.

The chain joins TRBV28 to TRBJ1-6; 7 bases align to TRBD1. The V segment lost 9 bases and the J segment 10 bases; nucleotides outside the gene matches: 12. The V gene's germline CDR1 is MDHEN and CDR2 SYDVKM. This CDR3 is built from 14 residues. CDR3 nucleotide sequence: TGTGCCAGTACCTTAACAGGGGACAGCTCACCCCTCCACTTT. Amino acids: CASTLTGDSSPLHF.

The DNA of the CDR3 is TGTGCCAGCAGCTTGCCCCGGGGGACGGTTCTTACCGGGGAGCTGTTTTTT. It specifies CASSLPRGTVLTGELFF. The V gene is TRBV5-6, the J gene TRBJ2-2; D is possibly TRBD2 (6 bases). The CDR3 has 17 amino acids. V was clipped by 1 base and J by 5 bases, with 18 bases between them. Germline CDR1 is SGHDT and CDR2 is YYEEEE.

The rearrangement uses TRBV7-6 and TRBJ1-1; 7 bases agree with TRBD1. There are 15 residues in the CDR3. Germline CDR1 SGHVS, CDR2 FNYEAQ. Trimming took 4 bases from V and 1 from J; bases not matched to a gene: 6. The CDR3 DNA sequence: TGTGCCAGCAGCTCATCGACAGGGCCGAACACTGAAGCTTTCTTT. Its protein is CASSSSTGPNTEAFF.

This clone appeared once. The chain employs TRBV28 and TRBJ1-1; D is ambiguous. The V gene lost 8 bases and the J gene lost 1 base, with 11 bases spanning the gap. The germline CDR1 and CDR2 sequences are MDHEN and SYDVKM. The CDR3 spans 13 residues. CDR3 amino acids: CASAPYKNTEAFF. The CDR3 nucleotides read TGTGCCAGCGCCCCTTACAAGAACACTGAAGCTTTCTTT.

This clone turned up a few times. The rearrangement joins TRBV5-6 to TRBJ1-5, with D perhaps TRBD1 (5 bases). Looked up from germline, CDR1 is SGHDT and CDR2 is YYEEEE. The CDR3 runs to 15 residues. Trimming took off 1 base at V and 4 bases at J, with 12 bases between the two ends. CDR3 sequence (DNA): TGTGCCAGCAGCTTGCGGGGGTCACGAAATCAGCCCCAGCATTTT. It encodes CASSLRGSRNQPQHF.

The chain uses TRBV7-2 and TRBJ2-7; D unclear. Germline CDR1 and CDR2: SGHTA and FQGNSA. V lost 6 bases, J lost 3 bases, and 27 bases lay in between. CDR3 length equals 18 residues. CDR3 sequence: CASSPPLRLQKILYEQYF. In nucleotides, the CDR3 is TGTGCCAGCAGTCCTCCTCTAAGACTCCAAAAAATCCTCTACGAGCAGTACTTC. The full variable domain, its missing parts supplied by reference TRBV7-2 and TRBJ2-7, is GAGVSQSPSNKVTEKGKDVELRCDPISGHTALYWYRQSLGQGLEFLIYFQGNSAPDKSGLPSDRFSAERTGGSVSTLTIQRTQQEDSAVYLCASSPPLRLQKILYEQYFGPGTRLTVT.

The chain uses TRBV6-1 and TRBJ2-7; TRBD2 aligns across 8 bases. Germline V gives CDR1 MNHNS, CDR2 SASEGT. V dropped 1 base and J dropped 4; count of bases not matched to a gene: 9. The CDR3 length is 16 residues. Here the CDR3 DNA reads TGTGCCAGCAGTGAAGGATTGCGGGGGGCAAAATACGAGCAGTACTTC. Amino acid sequence: CASSEGLRGAKYEQYF.

The CDR3 DNA follows: TGTGCCAGCTCACCGAGCGGGAGGGTTCACGAGCAGTACTTC. Translation gives CASSPSGRVHEQYF. The J gene is TRBJ2-7, the V gene TRBV18, with TRBD2 matching over 10 bases. Germline trimming cut 3 bases from V and 5 bases from J; bases unmatched to any gene: 4. Germline V gene sequence: CDR1 KGHSH, CDR2 LQKENI. The CDR3 sequence is 14 residues long.

This clone appeared once. V usage is TRBV6-6 and J usage is TRBJ2-1; the D gene is possibly TRBD2 (5 bases). The germline V gene has CDR1 MNHNY and CDR2 SVGAGI (reference sequence). This CDR3 has 15 amino acids. The V end lost 3 bases, the J end lost 7 bases, and 16 bases lay between the germline ends. The DNA for the CDR3 is TGTGCCAGCAGTTATATAAGGGAGATGGGGAATGAGCAGTTCTTC. It yields the protein CASSYIREMGNEQFF.

This clone was found once. The chain carries TRBV9 and TRBJ1-1; no definite D call. CDR3 length equals 14 residues. Trimming took off 2 bases at V and 0 bases at J, with 8 bases between the two ends. Germline CDR1 SGDLS, CDR2 YYNGEE. CDR3 in DNA: TGTGCCAGCAGCGTGGAGGGTCTGAACACTGAAGCTTTCTTT. Protein: CASSVEGLNTEAFF.

J is TRBJ2-7 and V is TRBV7-9; tentative D call: TRBD2 (5 bases). CDR1 is SEHNR, CDR2 FQNEAQ, per germline (reference sequence). V shed 1 base and J shed 3 bases, with 16 bases lying between them. The CDR3 loop spans 16 amino acids. CDR3 nucleotides: TGTGCCAGCAGCTTAGTACTAGATCATATCATCTACGAGCAGTACTTC. As protein: CASSLVLDHIIYEQYF.

V and J are TRBV28 and TRBJ2-2, with TRBD2 matching over 9 bases. After removal of 6 bases from V and 5 bases from J, the junction contained 16 bases not matched to a gene. This CDR3 comprises 18 residues. Germline V gives CDR1 MDHEN, CDR2 SYDVKM. In DNA form, the CDR3 reads TGTGCCAGCAGCTTTAGGACTAGCGCTTTCCTTCCTACCGGGGAGCTGTTTTTT. Translating gives CASSFRTSAFLPTGELFF.

This clone appeared a single time. CDR3 DNA: TGTGCCAGCAGCTTAGGACTGGGGCAGGGGGGATACTATGGCTACACCTTC. Residues: CASSLGLGQGGYYGYTF. V and J are TRBV13 and TRBJ1-2, with 7 bases aligning to TRBD1. The germline V gene has CDR1 PRHDT and CDR2 FYEKMQ (reference sequence). J was trimmed by 3 bases and V by 0 bases; bases with no gene match: 10. The CDR3 contains 17 residues.

V is TRBV10-2 and J is TRBJ2-7; 13 bases agree with TRBD2. V lost 0 bases, J lost 3 bases, and 11 bases stayed unmatched. The CDR3 contains 19 residues. CDR1 is WSHSY, CDR2 SAAADI, per germline. CDR3 nucleotides: TGCGCCAGCAGTGAGTCGAAAGCCTCGGGACTAGCGGGGTTCTACGAGCAGTACTTC. Translating it yields CASSESKASGLAGFYEQYF.

This sequence joins TRBV5-1 and TRBJ2-1; 9 bases match TRBD2. The CDR3 runs to 18 residues. The V and J ends lost 0 bases and 0 bases, in that order; junction bases with no gene match: 7. From germline, CDR1 is SGHRS and CDR2 YFSETQ. In DNA, the CDR3 is TGCGCCAGCAGCTTGGAAGCTAGCGGGGCCTTCTCCTACAATGAGCAGTTCTTC. Translated, it gives CASSLEASGAFSYNEQFF.

This sequence joins TRBV13 and TRBJ2-2, with TRBD2 as a possible D gene (5 bases). The CDR3 has 12 residues. Looked up from germline, CDR1 is PRHDT and CDR2 is FYEKMQ (reference sequence). V was shortened by 4 bases and J by 6 bases, with 6 bases between the two germline ends. CDR3 sequence (DNA): TGTGCCAGCAGCTCGGACTCCGGGGAGCTGTTTTTT. This sequence encodes CASSSDSGELFF.

The V and J genes are TRBV11-1 and TRBJ2-7; the D gene is possibly TRBD2 (7 bases). V lost 4 bases and J 2 bases, leaving 15 bases between the germline ends. The CDR3 sequence is 15 residues long. CDR1 SGHAT and CDR2 FQDESV come from the germline V gene (reference sequence). The CDR3 DNA follows: TGTGCCAGCAGCTCCGGGGGGCTCCACCCCTACGAGCAGTACTTC. This gives the protein CASSSGGLHPYEQYF.